This T cell receptor beta chain originates from a study of blood T cell repertoires in COVID-19. Study details: Samples came from the United States, Italy and Spain, spanning acute and convalescent COVID-19. The cDNA or gDNA used as material had been derived from T cells, B-cell-depleted T cells, or PBMCs.

Trimming left V 3 bases short and J 7 bases short, with 12 bases between. This CDR3 contains 13 residues. CDR1 and CDR2 (germline): MNHEY, SVGAGI. Participants had their cohort set by participant-reported clinical history. A COVID-19 case had been met by exposed participants during the 2 weeks before study entry. Repertoires were generated with immunoSEQ multiplex PCR, while TCRdb's copy carries only in-frame clones and drops some. The top ten hold approximately 4.3% of the sample, which has about 160,000 clones, around 87% seen once. The V gene is TRBV6-5, the J gene TRBJ1-1; D may be TRBD1 (5 bases). The sequenced material came from PBMCs or T cells enriched from blood (not recorded which). This receptor was identified in a woman in her 40s who had been exposed to COVID-19. CDR3 bases: TGTGCCAGCAGTTATAGGGGTATCGGTGAAGCTTTCTTT. Protein sequence: CASSYRGIGEAFF.